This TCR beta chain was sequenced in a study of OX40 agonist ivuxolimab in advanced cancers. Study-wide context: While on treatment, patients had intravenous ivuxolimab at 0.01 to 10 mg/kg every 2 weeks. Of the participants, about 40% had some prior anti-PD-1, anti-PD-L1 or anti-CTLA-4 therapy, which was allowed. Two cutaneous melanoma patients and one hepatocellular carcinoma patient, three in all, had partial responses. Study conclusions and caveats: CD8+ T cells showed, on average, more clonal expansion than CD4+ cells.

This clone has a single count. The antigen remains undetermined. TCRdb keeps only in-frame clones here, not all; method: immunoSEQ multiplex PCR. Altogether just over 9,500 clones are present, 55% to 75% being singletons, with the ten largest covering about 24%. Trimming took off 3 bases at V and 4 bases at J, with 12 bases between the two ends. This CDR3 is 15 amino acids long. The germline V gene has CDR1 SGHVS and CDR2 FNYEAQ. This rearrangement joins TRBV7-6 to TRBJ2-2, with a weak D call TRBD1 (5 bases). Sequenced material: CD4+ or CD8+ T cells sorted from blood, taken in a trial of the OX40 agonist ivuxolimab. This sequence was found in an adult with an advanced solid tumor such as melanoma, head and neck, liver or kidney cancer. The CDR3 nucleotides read TGTGCCAGCAGCTTGGCCGGTGGGGCCACCGGGGAGCTGTTTTTT. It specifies CASSLAGGATGELFF. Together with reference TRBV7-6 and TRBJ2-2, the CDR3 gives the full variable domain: GAGVSQSPRYKVTKRGQDVALRCDPISGHVSLYWYRQALGQGPEFLTYFNYEAQQDKSGLPNDRFSAERPEGSISTLTIQRTEQRDSAMYRCASSLAGGATGELFFGEGSRLTVL.